One sample yielded the 25 T cell receptor beta chains listed below, sequenced in a study. TCRdb used MiXCR to reprocess the 5' RACE reads, holding one entry per CDR3 protein. The table includes roughly 40,000 distinct CDR3 sequences, over 25% detected once. The specimen sequenced was memory CD4+ T cells sorted from a lymph node. Subset reported: memory CD4+ T cells, CD4+CD45RO+CD25-. These receptor sequences come from a female donor with breast cancer.

This clonotype came up a few times. The chain recombines TRBV12-3 or TRBV12-4 with TRBJ2-1; 9 bases agree with TRBD2. The CDR3 is 15 residues long. V lost 3 bases and J lost 7; bases outside the gene matches: 7. Here the CDR3 reads CASSLGLAGRNEQFF. CDR3 DNA: TGTGCCAGCAGTTTGGGGCTAGCGGGAAGGAATGAGCAGTTCTTC.

A few counts support this clonotype. The chain recombines TRBV7-2 with TRBJ2-1, with TRBD1 matching 11 bases. The V gene's germline CDR1 is SGHTA and CDR2 FQGNSA. The V segment lost 5 bases and the J segment 8 bases; nucleotides outside the gene matches: 8. The CDR3 length is 15 residues. The CDR3, as DNA: TGTGCCAGCAGCATGCCGGGACAGGGGGTGTATGAGCAGTTCTTC. Protein: CASSMPGQGVYEQFF.

Of note for this clonotype: The conserved phenylalanine or tryptophan normally closing the CDR3 is absent here, so this likely arose from a read error. The chain carries TRBV5-1 and TRBJ2-5, with no clear D. Germline V lookup: CDR1 SGHRS, CDR2 YFSETQ. The V and J ends lost 5 bases and 1 base respectively, with 12 bases between them. This CDR3 region has 14 residues. The CDR3 sequence: CASRLSSAQETQYC. The CDR3 bases are TGCGCCAGCAGACTATCTAGTGCCCAAGAGACCCAGTACTGC.

This rearrangement joins TRBV7-2 to TRBJ2-2; D not resolved. V dropped 1 base and J dropped 8 bases, with 5 bases sitting between them. The CDR3 totals 12 residues. The V gene's germline CDR1 is SGHTA and CDR2 FQGNSA. The CDR3 DNA reads as TGTGCCAGCAGCTTAGGGGAAGGGGAGCTGTTTTTT. The encoded protein is CASSLGEGELFF.

CDR3 sequence reads: CASSPDRGSYNEQFF. CDR3 DNA: TGTGCCAGCAGCCCCGACAGGGGGTCCTACAATGAGCAGTTCTTC. The chain links TRBV9 to TRBJ2-1; 9 bases fit TRBD1. The germline V gene encodes CDR1 SGDLS and CDR2 YYNGEE. The CDR3 contains 15 residues. Losses at the gene ends were 4 bases for V and 1 base for J; bases not matched to a gene: 3.

A note on this clonotype: One end of the junction fails to match germline, which may point to a read error. The V gene is TRBV20-1, the J gene TRBJ2-2; D not resolved. Germline CDR1 DFQATT, CDR2 SNEGSKA (reference sequence). This CDR3 region has 14 residues. The CDR3 here is CGAKVRQNTGELFF. In DNA form, the CDR3 reads TGCGGTGCTAAGGTGCGACAGAACACCGGGGAGCTGTTTTTT.

This clonotype appeared a few times. The V and J genes are TRBV28 and TRBJ1-1; the match to TRBD1 covers 8 bases. The CDR3 is 14 residues long. V lost 5 bases, J lost 4 bases, and 6 bases stayed unmatched. Germline-derived CDR1 and CDR2 are MDHEN and SYDVKM. The CDR3 sequence is CASSADRGGTEAFF. CDR3 DNA sequence: TGTGCCAGCAGTGCCGACAGGGGAGGCACTGAAGCTTTCTTT.

This sequence joins TRBV5-1 and TRBJ1-1; 10 bases fit TRBD1. Germline loops: CDR1 SGHRS, CDR2 YFSETQ. V gave up 6 bases and J gave up 11 bases; unmatched junction bases: 13. The CDR3 is made up of 14 amino acids. CDR3 in DNA: TGCGCCAGCACCCTGGGACAGGGGTTCAATGACGCTTTCTTT. Encoded protein: CASTLGQGFNDAFF.

This clonotype was observed a handful of times. The chain couples TRBV12-3 or TRBV12-4 to TRBJ2-3; maybe TRBD2 (6 bases). The CDR3 is made up of 15 amino acids. With 1 base removed from V and 7 bases from J, the gap between germline ends came to 15 bases. The CDR3 region is CASSLVSDRGYTQYF. The CDR3 coding sequence is TGTGCCAGCAGTTTAGTTAGCGACCGGGGGTATACGCAGTATTTT.

The chain is built from TRBV20-1 and TRBJ2-1; D not resolved. The V end lost 5 bases, the J end lost 4 bases, and 18 bases lay between the germline ends. The CDR3 sequence is 15 residues long. Per the germline V gene, CDR1 is DFQATT and CDR2 is SNEGSKA (reference sequence). The CDR3 spells CSAYTTGGNYNEQFF. CDR3 in DNA: TGCAGTGCTTATACTACCGGCGGTAATTACAATGAGCAGTTCTTC.

In this sample, this clonotype turned up a few times. The chain links TRBV4-1 to TRBJ2-7; weak D call: TRBD1 (5 bases). Trimming left V 1 base short and J 2 bases short, with 12 bases between. Germline V gene sequence: CDR1 MGHRA, CDR2 YSYEKL. The CDR3 runs 15 residues. The DNA of the CDR3 is TGCGCCAGCAGCCAAGGTCCAGGGCGTCCCTACGAGCAGTACTTC. As protein: CASSQGPGRPYEQYF.

The rearrangement uses TRBV3-1 and TRBJ2-7; 9 nucleotides line up with TRBD2. The J segment lost 0 bases and the V segment lost 4 bases, leaving 4 bases of the junction unmatched. Per germline, CDR1 LGHDT and CDR2 YNNKEL (reference sequence). This CDR3 comprises 15 residues. In nucleotides, the CDR3 is TGTGCCAGCAGCCTGTCTAGCGGGGTCTCCTACGAGCAGTACTTC. Its translation is CASSLSSGVSYEQYF.

This sequence joins TRBV4-1 and TRBJ2-1, with a possible D match to TRBD2 (6 bases). Per germline, CDR1 MGHRA and CDR2 YSYEKL. The CDR3 is made up of 15 amino acids. With 2 bases removed from V and 4 bases from J, the gap between germline ends came to 12 bases. The CDR3 reads CASSQLGTFYNEQFF. The DNA for the CDR3 is TGCGCCAGCAGCCAACTAGGGACTTTTTACAATGAGCAGTTCTTC.

There are a few counts of this clonotype. This chain links TRBV5-1 with TRBJ1-1, with D possibly TRBD1 on 6 matching bases. The germline V gene encodes CDR1 SGHRS and CDR2 YFSETQ. V was shortened by 0 bases and J by 5 bases, with 14 bases between the two germline ends. The CDR3 covers 15 residues. CDR3 region: CASSLASGGPTEAFF. The DNA for the CDR3 is TGCGCCAGCAGCTTGGCCTCCGGGGGGCCGACTGAAGCTTTCTTT.

The CDR3 DNA sequence: TGCGCCAGCAGCTTGGAGACAGGGAACACTGAAGCTTTCTTT. Protein: CASSLETGNTEAFF. V usage is TRBV5-1 and J usage is TRBJ1-1, with D perhaps TRBD1 (6 bases). The V gene lost 0 bases and the J gene lost 1 base, with 7 bases spanning the gap. The CDR3 length is 14 residues. Germline assignment: CDR1 SGHRS and CDR2 YFSETQ.

As to this clonotype: A junction boundary mismatches the germline segment, possibly from a read error. The rearrangement uses TRBV7-7 and TRBJ2-5, with D uncertain. The CDR3 covers 13 residues. In germline, CDR1 is SSHAT, CDR2 FNYEAQ (reference sequence). This CDR3 is CASRLGNSETQYF. In nucleotides, the CDR3 is TGTGCCAGCAGGTTAGGGAATTCGGAGACCCAGTACTTC. Using reference TRBV7-7 and TRBJ2-5 for the parts outside the CDR3, the full variable domain is GAGVSQSPRYKVTKRGQDVTLRCDPISSHATLYWYQQALGQGPEFLTYFNYEAQPDKSGLPSDRFSAERPEGSISTLTIQRTEQRDSAMYRCASRLGNSETQYFGPGTRLLVL.

In DNA form, the CDR3 reads TGCGCCAGCAGCCAGGCTAGCGGGGGAGAGACCCAGTACTTC. It encodes CASSQASGGETQYF. The V gene is TRBV4-1, the J gene TRBJ2-5, with 10 bases fitting TRBD2. Per the germline V gene, CDR1 is MGHRA and CDR2 is YSYEKL. V was clipped by 3 bases and J by 4 bases; unmatched bases: 2. This CDR3 spans 14 amino acids.

The chain recombines TRBV7-9 with TRBJ2-3; no reliable D call. The CDR3 spans 15 residues. Trimming took 5 bases from V and 0 from J, leaving 12 bases between them. Germline CDR1 is SEHNR and CDR2 is FQNEAQ (reference sequence). The CDR3 loop is CASSPRTPSTDTQYF. CDR3 bases: TGTGCCAGCAGCCCTAGGACCCCTAGCACAGATACGCAGTATTTT.

This clonotype has at least ten counts. V gene TRBV9 combines with J gene TRBJ1-1, with D maybe TRBD1 (5 bases). The CDR3 is made up of 16 amino acids. Germline loops: CDR1 SGDLS, CDR2 YYNGEE. Trimming left V 3 bases short and J 6 bases short, with 21 bases between. CDR3 nucleotides: TGTGCCAGCAGCGCGGGAACAGGAACGGGTCACGCTGAAGCTTTCTTT. Translated: CASSAGTGTGHAEAFF. The whole variable domain, remainder taken from reference TRBV9 and TRBJ1-1, is DSGVTQTPKHLITATGQRVTLRCSPRSGDLSVYWYQQSLDQGLQFLIQYYNGEERAKGNILERFSAQQFPDLHSELNLSSLELGDSALYFCASSAGTGTGHAEAFFGQGTRLTVV.

There are a few counts of this clonotype. V gene TRBV10-2 combines with J gene TRBJ2-1; D uncertain. V shed 1 base and J shed 7 bases, with 5 bases lying between them. The CDR3 is 12 amino acids. CDR1 is WSHSY and CDR2 is SAAADI in the germline V gene. This chain's CDR3 is CASSEYVNEQFF. CDR3 DNA: TGCGCCAGCAGTGAGTATGTGAATGAGCAGTTCTTC.

This clonotype was seen a few times. The chain links TRBV15 to TRBJ1-5, with D possibly TRBD1 on 5 matching bases. V shed 0 bases and J shed 5 bases, with 11 bases lying between them. The CDR3 has 15 amino acids. Germline CDR1 is LNHNV and CDR2 is YYDKDF (reference sequence). This CDR3 is CATSRDPAGDQPQHF. CDR3 coding DNA: TGTGCCACCAGCAGAGATCCTGCGGGGGATCAGCCCCAGCATTTT.

Remarks on this clonotype: One end of the junction is discordant with germline, which a read error may explain. This rearrangement joins TRBV20-1 to TRBJ2-5; either TRBD1 or TRBD2 may supply D (5 bases each). This CDR3 contains 15 residues. The germline V gene has CDR1 DFQATT and CDR2 SNEGSKA (reference sequence). CDR3 in DNA: TGCAATGCTAGAGATGGGGACGAGGAAGAAGAGACCCAGTACTTC. Amino acids: CNARDGDEEEETQYF.

The chain links TRBV4-1 to TRBJ2-1; 8 positions match TRBD1. This CDR3 region has 16 residues. Trimming took 0 bases from V and 8 from J; bases not matched to a gene: 9. CDR1 and CDR2 from the germline V gene are MGHRA and YSYEKL. CDR3 nucleotides: TGCGCCAGCAGCCAAGATCTAGGACAGGGATACGATGAGCAGTTCTTC. Translating gives CASSQDLGQGYDEQFF.

This clonotype was observed a few times. This chain uses TRBV9 with TRBJ2-1; TRBD2 aligns across 7 bases. Per germline, CDR1 SGDLS and CDR2 YYNGEE. The J segment lost 8 bases and the V segment lost 4 bases, leaving 15 bases of the junction unmatched. The CDR3 has 16 residues. CDR3 residues: CASSPSLTGGWDEQFF. The CDR3 DNA reads TGTGCCAGCAGCCCATCTCTGACGGGAGGCTGGGATGAGCAGTTCTTC.

This clonotype has only a few counts. J is TRBJ1-5 and V is TRBV28; D is uncertain. The V and J ends lost 2 bases and 4 bases respectively, with 12 bases between them. This CDR3 comprises 15 residues. CDR1 and CDR2 (germline): MDHEN, SYDVKM. The CDR3 region is CASSLGRQRNQPQHF. CDR3 in DNA: TGTGCCAGCAGTTTAGGTCGCCAGCGGAATCAGCCCCAGCATTTT.